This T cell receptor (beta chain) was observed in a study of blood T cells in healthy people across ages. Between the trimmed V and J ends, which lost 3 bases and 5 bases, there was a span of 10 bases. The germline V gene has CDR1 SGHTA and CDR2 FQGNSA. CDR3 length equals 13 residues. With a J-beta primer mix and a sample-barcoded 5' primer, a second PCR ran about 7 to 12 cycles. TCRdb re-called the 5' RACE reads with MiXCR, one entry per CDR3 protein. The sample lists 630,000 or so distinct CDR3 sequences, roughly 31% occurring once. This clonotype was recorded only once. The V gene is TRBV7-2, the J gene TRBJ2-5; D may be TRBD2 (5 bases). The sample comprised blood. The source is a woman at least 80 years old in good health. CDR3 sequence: CASSFTSYETQYF. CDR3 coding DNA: TGTGCCAGCAGCTTTACTAGTTACGAGACCCAGTACTTC.